A selection of T cell receptor beta chains follows, all from one sample in a study of blood T cell repertoires in COVID-19. TCRdb's table, derived via immunoSEQ multiplex PCR, lists solely in-frame clones and lacks some. The sample shows 200,000 or so clones, around 90% of them seen only once. The sequenced sample was PBMCs or T cells enriched from blood (not recorded which). The receptor set was obtained from a woman between 18 and 29 years old who had recovered from COVID-19. Each CDR3 is given with its conserved first and last residue. The D gene is left open where the match is weak. The size of a clone is reported for some rows only, either as once, few or many, or as a class for expanded clones.

clone_size	v_call	d_call	j_call	cdr3_aa	cdr3_nt
once	TRBV3-1/TRBV3-2	.	TRBJ2-5	CASSHLAMVRETQYF	TGTGCCAGCAGCCACCTAGCAATGGTACGAGAGACCCAGTACTTC
.	TRBV6-6	.	TRBJ1-1	CASNNGDLNTEAFF	TGTGCCAGCAACAACGGGGATCTGAACACTGAAGCTTTCTTT
once	TRBV19	.	TRBJ1-5	CASSIAPTVNQPQHF	TGTGCCAGTAGTATAGCCCCGACAGTTAATCAGCCCCAGCATTTT
.	TRBV6-4	TRBD2	TRBJ2-3	CASSDSGGATDTQYF	TGTGCCAGCAGTGATAGCGGGGGGGCCACAGATACGCAGTATTTT
.	TRBV27	TRBD1	TRBJ1-6	CASKQGKVYNSPLHF	TGTGCCAGTAAACAGGGGAAGGTCTATAATTCACCCCTCCACTTT
.	TRBV9	TRBD1	TRBJ1-6	CASSVEGAANSPLHF	TGTGCCAGCAGCGTAGAGGGGGCGGCCAATTCACCCCTCCACTTT
.	TRBV7-9	TRBD1	TRBJ2-7	CASGPGTGFYEQYF	TGTGCCAGCGGGCCCGGGACAGGGTTCTACGAGCAGTACTTC
.	TRBV28	.	TRBJ1-3	CASSALGGQAGSGNTIYF	TGTGCCAGCAGTGCCCTAGGGGGACAAGCTGGCTCTGGAAACACCATATATTTT
.	TRBV28	.	TRBJ2-3	CASTDISLGTDTQYF	TGTGCCAGCACCGACATCTCCTTGGGCACAGATACGCAGTATTTT
once	TRBV5-1	.	TRBJ2-2	CASSPGEVWTGELFF	TGCGCCAGCAGCCCCGGAGAGGTGTGGACCGGGGAGCTGTTTTTT
.	TRBV30	.	TRBJ1-1	CAWSRDSNTEAFF	TGTGCCTGGAGTCGTGACAGCAACACTGAAGCTTTCTTT
.	TRBV7-6	.	TRBJ1-5	CASSLGATGQPQHF	TGTGCCAGCAGCTTAGGAGCAACGGGTCAGCCCCAGCATTTT
.	TRBV6-1	.	TRBJ1-2	CASSEGGQGDGYTF	TGTGCCAGCAGTGAAGGTGGGCAGGGTGATGGCTACACCTTC
.	TRBV1	.	TRBJ2-1	CTSSQDEGTSGGTLPGEQFF	TGCACCAGCAGCCAAGACGAGGGGACTAGCGGGGGGACTCTCCCAGGTGAGCAGTTCTTC
.	TRBV7-9	TRBD1	TRBJ1-6	CASRKQGDVSSPLHF	TGTGCCAGCAGAAAACAGGGGGACGTTAGTTCACCCCTCCACTTT
.	TRBV10-3	TRBD1	TRBJ1-2	CAISDLGQGNGYTF	TGTGCCATCAGTGACCTTGGACAGGGAAATGGCTACACCTTC
.	TRBV27	TRBD1	TRBJ2-3	CASTTGTQDTQYF	TGTGCCAGCACGACAGGGACGCAAGATACGCAGTATTTT
.	TRBV19	.	TRBJ1-3	CASSIQRRAGNTIYF	TGTGCCAGTAGTATCCAAAGGAGGGCTGGAAACACCATATATTTT
.	TRBV6-5	.	TRBJ2-1	CASSSPQNNEQFF	TGTGCCAGCAGTTCCCCCCAGAACAATGAGCAGTTCTTC
.	TRBV2	TRBD1	TRBJ2-7	CASRGDRVGEQYF	TGTGCCAGCAGGGGGGACAGGGTTGGCGAGCAGTACTTC
.	TRBV3-1/TRBV3-2	.	TRBJ1-5	CASSQDGGPEQPQHF	TGTGCCAGCAGCCAAGACGGGGGGCCTGAACAGCCCCAGCATTTT
.	TRBV9	.	TRBJ1-5	CASSAGGGPNQPQHF	TGTGCCAGCAGCGCCGGGGGAGGACCCAATCAGCCCCAGCATTTT
.	TRBV19	.	TRBJ1-2	CASSTLREVGMGYTF	TGTGCCAGTAGTACACTCCGGGAGGTTGGGATGGGCTACACCTTC
few	TRBV2	.	TRBJ1-3	CASKTISGNTIYF	TGTGCCAGCAAGACTATCTCTGGAAACACCATATATTTT
once	TRBV3-1/TRBV3-2	TRBD1	TRBJ1-2	CASSQTRGPGYTF	TGTGCCAGCAGCCAAACAAGGGGGCCCGGCTACACCTTC
.	TRBV12-3/TRBV12-4	.	TRBJ2-7	CASSLGQTYEQYF	TGTGCCAGCAGTTTAGGACAGACCTACGAGCAGTACTTC
.	TRBV12-3/TRBV12-4	TRBD1	TRBJ1-1	CASTLTGATEAFF	TGTGCCAGCACCCTGACAGGGGCCACTGAAGCTTTCTTT
.	TRBV30	TRBD2	TRBJ2-7	CAWSVYLGLGTSPSEQYF	TGTGCCTGGAGTGTATATCTGGGCCTTGGGACTAGCCCCTCCGAGCAGTACTTC
.	TRBV16	TRBD1	TRBJ1-1	CASSRLTGGTEAFF	TGTGCCAGCAGCCGGCTGACAGGGGGCACTGAAGCTTTCTTT
.	TRBV7-9	TRBD1	TRBJ1-2	CASSTRTGYGYTF	TGTGCCAGCAGCACCAGGACAGGGTATGGCTACACCTTC
.	TRBV13	TRBD1	TRBJ1-2	CASSLDRGQYGYTF	TGTGCCAGCAGCTTGGACAGGGGGCAATATGGCTACACCTTC